This TCR beta chain emerged from a study of blood T cell repertoires in COVID-19. Study context: Acute and convalescent COVID-19 specimens originated in the United States, Italy and Spain. Sample material is recorded as cDNA or gDNA derived from T cells, B-cell-depleted T cells, or PBMCs.

Trimming removed 10 bases from V and 0 bases from J; junction bases left unmatched: 3. CDR3 length: 13 residues. Germline V gene sequence: CDR1 SEHNR, CDR2 FQNEAQ (reference sequence). Sequenced by immunoSEQ multiplex PCR; TCRdb stores in-frame clones only, minus some. The sample carries 180,000 or so clones, over 80% recorded once. Those who participated ranged in age from about 18 to 89 years and resided in some 24 US areas. This TCR came from a woman aged 55-69 years who had recovered from COVID-19. The chain joins TRBV7-9 to TRBJ1-1; 9 bases align to TRBD1. The sequenced material came from PBMCs or T cells enriched from blood (not recorded which). This CDR3 is CATRDRVNTEAFF. As DNA, the CDR3 is TGTGCCACTCGGGACAGGGTGAACACTGAAGCTTTCTTT.